These 3 T cell receptor beta chains share one sample of origin, sequenced in a study of blood T cells in healthy people across ages. It was with a sample-barcoded 5' primer and a J-beta primer mix that a second PCR of about 6 to 12 cycles was run. MiXCR, run by TCRdb on the 5' RACE reads, gives a single entry per CDR3 protein. The sample includes hundreds of thousands of distinct CDR3 sequences, around 24% of them seen just once. This same sample was also taken into another study, of T cells of mothers and their children.

Material for sequencing was blood. The receptors here all came from a boy younger than 18 in good health.

The chain is built from TRBV3-1 and TRBJ2-3, with D possibly being TRBD2 (6 bases). The V end was cut by 0 bases, the J end by 1 base, with 17 bases between. The CDR3 consists of 18 residues. Looked up from germline, CDR1 is LGHDT and CDR2 is YNNKEL (reference sequence). CDR3 protein: CASSQDVRGGERTDTQYF. The CDR3 coding sequence is TGTGCCAGCAGCCAAGATGTGAGGGGAGGAGAACGCACAGATACGCAGTATTTT.

This clonotype was recorded only once. The gene calls are TRBV3-1 and TRBJ2-3, with D possibly being TRBD1 (5 bases). V shed 1 base and J shed 7 bases, with 12 bases lying between them. The germline gives CDR1 LGHDT, CDR2 YNNKEL (reference sequence). The CDR3 has 14 residues. The CDR3 sequence: CASSQGGSENTQYF. DNA for the CDR3: TGTGCCAGCAGCCAAGGGGGCAGTGAGAATACGCAGTATTTT.

V gene TRBV6-2 or TRBV6-3 combines with J gene TRBJ2-7; the match to TRBD1 covers 8 bases. This CDR3 is built from 15 residues. Per germline, CDR1 MNHEY and CDR2 SVGEGT. The ends lost 8 bases at V and 2 bases at J; junction bases unmatched: 11. The CDR3 region is CASRRDRSLPYEQYF. CDR3 in DNA: TGTGCCAGCCGACGGGACAGGAGCCTCCCCTACGAGCAGTACTTC.